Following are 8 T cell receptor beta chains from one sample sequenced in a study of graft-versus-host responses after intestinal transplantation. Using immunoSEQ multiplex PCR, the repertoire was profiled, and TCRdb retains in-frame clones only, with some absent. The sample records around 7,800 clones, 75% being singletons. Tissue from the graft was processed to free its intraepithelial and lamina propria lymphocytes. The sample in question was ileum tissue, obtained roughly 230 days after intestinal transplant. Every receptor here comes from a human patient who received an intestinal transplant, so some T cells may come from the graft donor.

CDR3 nucleotides: TGCGCCAGCAGAGAAGAACAGGGCATCTATGGCTACACCTTC. Its protein is CASREEQGIYGYTF. This chain uses TRBV10-2 with TRBJ1-2, with D tentatively TRBD1 (6 bases). The V gene lost 6 bases and the J gene lost 4 bases, with 15 bases spanning the gap. The CDR3 runs 14 residues. Germline CDR1 reads WSHSY; CDR2 reads SAAADI.

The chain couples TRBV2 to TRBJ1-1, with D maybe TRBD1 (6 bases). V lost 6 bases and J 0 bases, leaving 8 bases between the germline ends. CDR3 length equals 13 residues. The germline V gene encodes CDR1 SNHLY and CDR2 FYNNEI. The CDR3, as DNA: TGTGCCAGCAGCGGACAGATGAACACTGAAGCTTTCTTT. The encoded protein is CASSGQMNTEAFF.

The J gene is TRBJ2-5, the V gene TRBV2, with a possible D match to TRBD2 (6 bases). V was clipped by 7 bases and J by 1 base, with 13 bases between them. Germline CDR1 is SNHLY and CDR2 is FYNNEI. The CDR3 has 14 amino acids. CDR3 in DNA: TGTGCCAGCAAGTTTGATAGCGGCCAAGAGACCCAGTACTTC. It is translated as CASKFDSGQETQYF. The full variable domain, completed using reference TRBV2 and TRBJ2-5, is EPEVTQTPSHQVTQMGQEVILRCVPISNHLYFYWYRQILGQKVEFLVSFYNNEISEKSEIFDDQFSVERPDGSNFTLKIRSTKLEDSAMYFCASKFDSGQETQYFGPGTRLLVL.

For the CDR3, the DNA is TGCGCCAGCAGCTTGTTGTCTAGGGGGGGGCCAAGCTCCTACAATGAGCAGTTCTTC. Protein sequence: CASSLLSRGGPSSYNEQFF. The chain employs TRBV5-1 and TRBJ2-1, with D possibly TRBD2 on 7 matching bases. CDR3 length: 19 residues. Germline lookup yields CDR1 SGHRS and CDR2 YFSETQ. Trimming removed 1 base at V and 0 bases at J, with 20 bases between.

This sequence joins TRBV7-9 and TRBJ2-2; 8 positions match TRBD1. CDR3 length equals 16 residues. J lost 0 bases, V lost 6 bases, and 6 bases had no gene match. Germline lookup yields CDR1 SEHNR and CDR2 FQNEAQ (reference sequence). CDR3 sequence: CASRHRGKPNTGELFF. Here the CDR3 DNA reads TGTGCCAGCAGGCACAGGGGGAAACCGAACACCGGGGAGCTGTTTTTT.

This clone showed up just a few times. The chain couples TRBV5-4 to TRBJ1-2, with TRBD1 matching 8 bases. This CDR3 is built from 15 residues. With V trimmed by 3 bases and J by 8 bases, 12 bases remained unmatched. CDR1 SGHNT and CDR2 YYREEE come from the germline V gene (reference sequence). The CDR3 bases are TGTGCCAGCAGCTGGCGGACAGGGACGTCGAGAGGCTACACCTTC. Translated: CASSWRTGTSRGYTF.

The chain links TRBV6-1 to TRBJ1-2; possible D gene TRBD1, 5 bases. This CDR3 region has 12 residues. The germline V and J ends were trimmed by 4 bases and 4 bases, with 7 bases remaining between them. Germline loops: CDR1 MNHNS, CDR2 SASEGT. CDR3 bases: TGTGCCAGCAGTGTGGACACCTATGGCTACACCTTC. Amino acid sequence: CASSVDTYGYTF.

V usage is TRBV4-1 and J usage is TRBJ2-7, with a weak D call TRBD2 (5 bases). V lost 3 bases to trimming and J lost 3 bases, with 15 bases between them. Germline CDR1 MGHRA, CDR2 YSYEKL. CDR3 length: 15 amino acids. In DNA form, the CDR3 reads TGCGCCAGCAGCCAGGACGGGAAGGCTGGCTACGAGCAGTACTTC. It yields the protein CASSQDGKAGYEQYF.